This T cell receptor (beta chain) originates from a study of response to subunit inactivated influenza vaccine (dated by TCRdb to between 2018 and 2020). For the study in its entirety: The study used deep quantitative T cell receptor repertoire profiling to track responses to a trivalent subunit inactivated influenza vaccine. What the authors observed across the whole study: The authors proposed that each seasonal influenza vaccination may bring in only a limited number of new T cells.

CDR3 length: 14 amino acids, cysteine to phenylalanine. The read is trimmed to its CDR3 DNA, 42 bases read in frame from base 1. From a lookup of the germline V gene, CDR1 and CDR2 are SQVTM and ANQGSEA. Trimming removed 4 bases from V and 1 base from J; the gene matches leave 5 bases unexplained. Library prep was done by RT-PCR. Instrument used: Illumina HiSeq 2500. TCRdb itself trimmed the public reads at Q25 with fastp, ran MiXCR and retained productive beta chains. Identical CDR3 proteins give one entry, which carries the most common genes and DNA. Present in this sample are about 300,000 distinct CDR3 sequences, 22% of which were seen just once. 10% of the sample is in the top ten clones. In the case of this clonotype: Its target antigen remains unknown. No base quality information exists; no much larger clone differs at one position.

The chain was built from TRBV29-1 and TRBJ2-5, with 8 central nucleotides matching TRBD1. Sequencing was performed on PBMCs from blood, taken about 19 months after vaccination. This clonotype was sampled from a man in his fifties or sixties who received an inactivated influenza vaccine. Donor details come from another sample of the same person, matched by shared clones. Here the CDR3 is given as CSVGTGLTQETQYF. The DNA sequence is as follows: TGCAGCGTTGGGACAGGGCTGACCCAAGAGACCCAGTACTTC.